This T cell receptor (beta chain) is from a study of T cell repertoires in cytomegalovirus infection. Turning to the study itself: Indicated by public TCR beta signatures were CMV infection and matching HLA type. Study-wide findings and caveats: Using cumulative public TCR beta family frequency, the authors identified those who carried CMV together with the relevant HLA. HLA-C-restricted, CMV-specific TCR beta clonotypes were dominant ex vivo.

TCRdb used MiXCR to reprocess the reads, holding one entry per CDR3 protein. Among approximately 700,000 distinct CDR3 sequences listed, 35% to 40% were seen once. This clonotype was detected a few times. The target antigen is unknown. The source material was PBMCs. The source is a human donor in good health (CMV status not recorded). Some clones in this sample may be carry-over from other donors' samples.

The chain's CDR3 is CASSSIQRGSDGYTF. CDR3 nucleotide sequence: TGTGCCAGCAGCTCTATACAGCGGGGGTCTGATGGCTACACCTTC. The J gene is TRBJ1-2, the V gene TRBV7-9, with D perhaps matching TRBD1 (5 bases). CDR3 length: 15 amino acids. Germline V gives CDR1 SEHNR, CDR2 FQNEAQ (reference sequence). The V end lost 4 bases, the J end lost 6 bases, and 18 bases lay between the germline ends. Complete variable domain (other parts from reference TRBV7-9 and TRBJ1-2): DTGVSQNPRHKITKRGQNVTFRCDPISEHNRLYWYRQTLGQGPEFLTYFQNEAQLEKSRLLSDRFSAERPKGSFSTLEIQRTEQGDSAMYLCASSSIQRGSDGYTFGSGTRLTVV.